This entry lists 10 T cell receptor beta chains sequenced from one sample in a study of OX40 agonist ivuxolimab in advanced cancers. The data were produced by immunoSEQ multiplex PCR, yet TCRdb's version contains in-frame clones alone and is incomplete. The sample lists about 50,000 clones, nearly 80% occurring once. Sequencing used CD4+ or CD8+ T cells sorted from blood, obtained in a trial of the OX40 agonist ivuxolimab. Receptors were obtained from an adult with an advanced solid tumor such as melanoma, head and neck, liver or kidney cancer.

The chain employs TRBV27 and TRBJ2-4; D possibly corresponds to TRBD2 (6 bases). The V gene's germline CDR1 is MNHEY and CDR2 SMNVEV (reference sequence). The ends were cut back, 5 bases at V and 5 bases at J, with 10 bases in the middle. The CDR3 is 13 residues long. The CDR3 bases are TGTGCCAGCAGTAGACTAGGGGAAAACATTCAGTACTTC. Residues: CASSRLGENIQYF.

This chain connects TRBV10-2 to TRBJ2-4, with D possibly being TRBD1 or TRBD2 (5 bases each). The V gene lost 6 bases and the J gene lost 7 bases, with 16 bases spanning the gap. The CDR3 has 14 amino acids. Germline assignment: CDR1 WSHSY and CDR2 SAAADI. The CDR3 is CASRTGLRGNIQYF. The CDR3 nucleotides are TGCGCCAGCAGAACAGGACTGAGAGGGAACATTCAGTACTTC.

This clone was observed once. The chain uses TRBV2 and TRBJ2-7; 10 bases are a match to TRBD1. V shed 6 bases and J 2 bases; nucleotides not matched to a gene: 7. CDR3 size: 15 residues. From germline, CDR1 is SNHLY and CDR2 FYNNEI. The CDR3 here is CASRAGQGSAYEQYF. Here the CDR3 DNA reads TGTGCCAGCAGGGCGGGACAGGGGTCGGCCTACGAGCAGTACTTC.

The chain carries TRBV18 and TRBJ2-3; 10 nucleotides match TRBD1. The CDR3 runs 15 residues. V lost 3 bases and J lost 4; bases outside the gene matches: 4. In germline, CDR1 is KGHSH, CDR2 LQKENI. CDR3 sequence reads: CASSPAGQGPDTQYF. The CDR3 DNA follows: TGTGCCAGCTCACCGGCGGGACAGGGGCCAGATACGCAGTATTTT.

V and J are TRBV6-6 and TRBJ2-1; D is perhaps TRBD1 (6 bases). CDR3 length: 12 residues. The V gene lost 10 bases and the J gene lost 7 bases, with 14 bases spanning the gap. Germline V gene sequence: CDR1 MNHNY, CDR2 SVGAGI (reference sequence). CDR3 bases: TGTGCCACACAGGGTTCCATGAATGAGCAGTTCTTC. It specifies CATQGSMNEQFF.

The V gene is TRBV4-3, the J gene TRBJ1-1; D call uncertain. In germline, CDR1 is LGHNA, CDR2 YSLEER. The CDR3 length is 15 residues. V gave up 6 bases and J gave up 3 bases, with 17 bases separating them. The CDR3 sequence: CASRQSSGWDTEAFF. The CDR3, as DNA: TGCGCCAGCAGACAATCCTCCGGGTGGGACACTGAAGCTTTCTTT.

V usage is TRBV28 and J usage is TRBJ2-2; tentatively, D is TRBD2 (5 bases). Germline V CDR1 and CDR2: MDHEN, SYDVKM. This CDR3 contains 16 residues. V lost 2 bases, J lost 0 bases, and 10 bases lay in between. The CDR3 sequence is CASSLVSGSNTGELFF. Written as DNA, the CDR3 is TGTGCCAGCAGTTTAGTAAGCGGATCGAACACCGGGGAGCTGTTTTTT.

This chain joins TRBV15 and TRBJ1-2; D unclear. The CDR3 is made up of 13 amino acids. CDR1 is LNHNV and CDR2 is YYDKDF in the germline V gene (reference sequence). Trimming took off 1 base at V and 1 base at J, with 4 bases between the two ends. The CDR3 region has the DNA TGTGCCACCAGCAGAGGTAATAACTATGGCTACACCTTC. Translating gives CATSRGNNYGYTF.

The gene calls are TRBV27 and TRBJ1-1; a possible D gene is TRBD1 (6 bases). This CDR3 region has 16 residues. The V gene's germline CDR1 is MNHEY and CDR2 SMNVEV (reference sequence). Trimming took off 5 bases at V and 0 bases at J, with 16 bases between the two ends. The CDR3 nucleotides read TGTGCCAGCAGTGTAGGGGGGTGGTGGATGAACACTGAAGCTTTCTTT. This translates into CASSVGGWWMNTEAFF.

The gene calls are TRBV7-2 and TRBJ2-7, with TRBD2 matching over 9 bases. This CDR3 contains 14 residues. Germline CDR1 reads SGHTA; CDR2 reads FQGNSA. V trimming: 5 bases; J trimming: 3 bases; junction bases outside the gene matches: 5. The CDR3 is CASSQGTSLYEQYF. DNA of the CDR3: TGTGCCAGCAGCCAGGGGACTAGCCTCTACGAGCAGTACTTC.